This T cell receptor beta chain originates from a study of shared clonotypes between healthy human individuals (dated by TCRdb to about 2020). Notes on the research overall: The cohort comprised a couple of women and a few men aged 18 to 49 years. For each donor, CD4 naive and CD4 memory were each run on three plates, CD8 naive on two plates, and CD8 memory on one plate. The study deeply sequenced blood TCR repertoires of five healthy adults to estimate repertoire size and the extent of clonotype sharing between individuals. To increase sequencing depth and limit assay-specific biases, different laboratories used diverse techniques to prepare libraries and sequence TCR repertoires. Each donor's leukapheresis produced roughly between roughly 0.94 and 9.5 billion PBMCs. General conclusions and limits of the study: Estimated clonotype richness was generally larger for naive than for memory subsets. Only blood was sampled, and tissue TCR repertoires likely differ from those in blood. Even with the large sequencing depth, rarefaction of the sorted-subset datasets indicated that sequencing was incomplete. Because the study included a small number of donors, the genetic and exposure-history diversity represented was limited. When a handful of donors were compared, the shared fraction of clonotypes was approximately 5% for naive CD4, approximately 3.3% for naive CD8, more than 2% for memory CD4, and 0.4% for memory CD8. Pairwise subsampling led to the expectation that sequencing depth would affect the degree of clonotype sharing among donors. Higher generation probabilities were observed for clonotypes shared by all four sorted-subset donors than for non-shared clonotypes.

The donors were healthy, HIV-negative adults with no recently reported acute infections or vaccinations. Every donor was a Caucasian adult living in Nashville, Tennessee, USA. CD4+ T cells were enriched by magnetic negative selection, after which naive cells were positively selected on CD45RA and the negative fraction was taken as the memory subset. Blood was collected by leukapheresis, and PBMCs were isolated by Ficoll-Histopaque density gradient centrifugation and then cryopreserved in liquid nitrogen vapor phase. Analytical flow cytometry was used to check the purity and quantity of every magnetically sorted T cell population. Each sorted fraction had its genomic DNA isolated and then quantified by UV absorbance on a Nanodrop 2000c. Using the deep immunoSEQ assay, TCR CDR3 regions were amplified from genomic DNA by multiplex PCR. For each cell subset, the extracted genomic DNA was distributed evenly across all wells of several immunoSEQ 96-well plates, and each plate served as one replicate. For sorted subsets, each replicate PCR was loaded with approximately 0.2 ug genomic DNA, equivalent to about 30,000 T cell genomes. Purified libraries were measured with a Qubit 3.0 fluorometer, size-checked on a Bioanalyzer 2100, and measured again with the KAPA Library Quantification kit. A separate single-read 150-cycle Illumina NextSeq 550 flow cell was used to sequence each immunoSEQ 96-well plate. Regarding the original processing steps: Because the immunoSEQ output included only junctional sequences and no quality scores, the filtering could not be the same as the filtering used for full-length reads. Sequences were annotated with PyIR, a Python wrapper for IgBLAST v1.9, and V/J genes and CDR3 were assigned using IMGT germline references. Any read was removed if the V/J assignment was weak (E-value above 1e-6), the CDR3 was missing, or the read contained stop codons, out-of-frame junctions, or ambiguous translated residues. V3J clonotypes were defined as sequences sharing the same inferred V gene, J gene, and CDR3 amino acid sequence. Percentage overlap between repertoires was computed as shared unique clonotypes divided by the size of the smaller repertoire. Repertoire richness was assessed with RTK rarefaction, the Chao1 estimator, and Recon v2.1 estimates of unobserved clonotypes. OLGA was used to compute generation probabilities for all TCRbeta clonotypes that the gDNA method yielded from a handful of donors. TCRdb took this table from immuneACCESS and kept in-frame rearrangements with V and J called. Such tables lack part of the clones; where checked against another copy, unresolved V genes explain under half of the gap, and the rest is unexplained. V, J and clone size are those of that table, while D and trimming were read from the DNA. This sample lists 1.6 million or so clones; around 98.5% were detected once. The ten largest clones take up around 0.38% of the sample.

The CDR3 goes from the cysteine to the phenylalanine over 15 residues. Left in the record is the CDR3 DNA by itself, 45 bases read in frame from the first base. The V end loses 2 bases and the J end loses 4 bases, and a stretch of 14 bases separates them. From a lookup of the germline V gene, CDR1 and CDR2 are MNHNS and SASEGT. This clone showed up just once. Its cognate antigen has yet to be identified. No qualities accompany the bases; no much larger clone lies one base away. The chain is encoded by TRBV6-1 joined to TRBJ1-2; D gene: possibly TRBD1, on 5 matching bases. Source material: naive CD4+ T cells sorted from blood. The cell subset or site label on this specimen signifies: CD45RA+ positively selected. The clonotype originates from a man aged 25 to 40 in good health. The bases read TGTGCCAGCAGTGAATGGGGGGGGTCCCTCTATGGCTACACCTTC. This translates into CASSEWGGSLYGYTF.